These 9 T cell receptor beta chains were all obtained from the same sample, sequenced in a study of blood T cell repertoires in COVID-19. Data came from immunoSEQ multiplex PCR; TCRdb stores just in-frame clones and leaves some out. The sample records around 140,000 clones, around 73% being singletons. Sequenced: peripheral blood. The receptors were gathered from a woman aged 45-60 years with active or convalescent COVID-19.

The sample holds a few counts of this clone. The chain uses TRBV7-2 and TRBJ1-4; 8 nucleotides line up with TRBD1. The germline gives CDR1 SGHTA, CDR2 FQGNSA. The CDR3 is 15 amino acids. V gave up 3 bases and J gave up 6 bases; unmatched junction bases: 6. CDR3 coding DNA: TGTGCCAGCAGCTTGCGCCAGGGGGCGTATGAAAAACTGTTTTTT. This encodes CASSLRQGAYEKLFF.

The gene calls are TRBV19 and TRBJ2-1; weak D call: TRBD1 (6 bases). From germline, CDR1 is LNHDA and CDR2 SQIVND (reference sequence). This CDR3 is 13 amino acids long. V was pared by 3 bases and J by 8 bases, with 11 bases between. CDR3 DNA sequence: TGTGCCAGTAGTATTAAACAGGGAGATGAGCAGTTCTTC. It is translated as CASSIKQGDEQFF.

This sequence joins TRBV15 and TRBJ2-3, with 11 bases lining up with TRBD2. With V trimmed by 0 bases and J by 9 bases, 11 bases remained unmatched. The CDR3 extends over 17 amino acids. The germline CDR1 and CDR2 sequences are LNHNV and YYDKDF (reference sequence). CDR3 DNA: TGTGCCACCAGCAGAGATTTTGCTAGCGGGGGGACCAAAACGCAGTATTTT. It translates to CATSRDFASGGTKTQYF.

The table lists this clone with a few counts. The V call is TRBV7-8, the J call TRBJ2-5, with 8 bases fitting TRBD1. CDR3 length equals 15 residues. The germline CDR1 and CDR2 sequences are SGHVS and FQNEAQ. J gave up 4 bases and V 3 bases, and 7 bases lay outside the gene matches. CDR3 amino acids: CASSFIYRGVETQYF. The CDR3 DNA reads TGTGCCAGCAGCTTTATCTACAGGGGGGTAGAGACCCAGTACTTC. The variable domain in full, with the rest retrieved from reference TRBV7-8 and TRBJ2-5, is GAGVSQSPRYKVAKRGQDVALRCDPISGHVSLFWYQQALGQGPEFLTYFQNEAQLDKSGLPSDRFFAERPEGSVSTLKIQRTQQEDSAVYLCASSFIYRGVETQYFGPGTRLLVL.

The CDR3 loop reads CASSEALQGANYGYTF. CDR3 coding DNA: TGTGCCAGCAGTGAAGCTCTACAGGGGGCGAACTATGGCTACACCTTC. J is TRBJ1-2 and V is TRBV6-1; 9 bases are a match to TRBD1. Trimming at V came to 0 bases and at J to 2 bases, leaving 4 bases not matched to a gene. The CDR3 loop spans 16 amino acids. Germline CDR1 MNHNS, CDR2 SASEGT.

The V gene is TRBV28, the J gene TRBJ2-3, with D possibly being TRBD2 (5 bases). Germline V gene sequence: CDR1 MDHEN, CDR2 SYDVKM. The CDR3 sequence is 15 residues long. With 3 bases removed from V and 1 base from J, the gap between germline ends came to 11 bases. CDR3 protein: CASSLPSGGTDTQYF. The CDR3 region has the DNA TGTGCCAGCAGTTTGCCCAGCGGAGGCACAGATACGCAGTATTTT.

The genes are TRBV19 and TRBJ2-7; 7 nucleotides line up with TRBD2. Trimming removed 1 base from V and 2 bases from J; junction bases left unmatched: 5. Germline-derived CDR1 and CDR2 are LNHDA and SQIVND (reference sequence). The length of the CDR3 is 15 residues. The CDR3 sequence is CASSIVAGETYEQYF. CDR3 bases: TGTGCCAGTAGTATAGTTGCGGGGGAGACCTACGAGCAGTACTTC.

The rearrangement joins TRBV4-2 to TRBJ2-1, with D perhaps matching TRBD2 (6 bases). This CDR3 is built from 16 residues. Germline values: CDR1 LGHNA, CDR2 YNFKEQ. Trimming pared 1 base from V and 4 bases from J, leaving 14 bases between. DNA for the CDR3: TGTGCCAGCAGCCAAGCTCGTGGGAGGCAATACAATGAGCAGTTCTTC. The encoded protein is CASSQARGRQYNEQFF.

This CDR3 reads CAWGPGQGLNYGYTF. The CDR3, as DNA: TGTGCCTGGGGGCCGGGACAGGGGCTCAACTATGGCTACACCTTC. The chain has TRBV30 and TRBJ1-2; 10 bases align to TRBD1. The ends lost 5 bases at V and 2 bases at J; junction bases unmatched: 8. Germline CDR1 and CDR2: GTSNPN and SVGIG (reference sequence). This CDR3 has 15 amino acids.